The T cell receptor beta chain under discussion was sequenced for a study of follicular helper T cells after annual influenza vaccination. The V gene's germline CDR1 is MNHEY and CDR2 SVGAGI. The V end was cut by 6 bases, the J end by 0 bases, with 11 bases between. The CDR3 is 14 residues long. Profiled with immunoSEQ multiplex PCR; TCRdb holds only in-frame clones, not every one. The sample records roughly 10,000 clones, roughly 80% being singletons. Regarding time point: 2015-2016 season, pre-vaccination. The sequence derives from an adult who received the influenza vaccine. Source: CXCR5+ CD38- circulating T follicular helper cells from blood, taken on the day of influenza vaccination. Subset in this sample: circulating Tfh, non-naive CD4+CXCR5+PD-1+ (ICOS+CD38+ or ICOS-CD38-). J is TRBJ1-1 and V is TRBV6-5, with TRBD1 as a possible D gene (5 bases). CDR3 sequence: CASSPRVMNTEAFF. The CDR3 region has the DNA TGTGCCAGCAGCCCCAGGGTCATGAACACTGAAGCTTTCTTT.